A selection of T cell receptor beta chains follows, all from one sample in a study of T cells in Graves' hyperthyroidism and ophthalmopathy. TCRdb reanalysed the multiplex PCR reads using MiXCR and keeps one entry per CDR3 protein. The sample carries around 280,000 distinct CDR3 sequences, about an eighth recorded once. Source material: blood. These receptors all stem from a woman aged 25 to 45 with Graves' hyperthyroidism that later progressed to Graves' ophthalmopathy. Both conserved end residues are part of each CDR3. Each record gives: J gene, D gene, V gene, clone size, CDR3 DNA, CDR3 protein. D genes are given only for firm matches. The size of a clone is reported for some rows only, either as once, few or many, or as a class for expanded clones.

J: TRBJ2-3
D: -
V: TRBV7-3
size: -
DNA: TGTGCCAGCAGCTTACGGCCGAGCACAGATACGCAGTATTTT
CDR3: CASSLRPSTDTQYF

J: TRBJ1-2
D: TRBD1
V: TRBV18
size: many
DNA: TGTGCCAGCTCACCGGGACAGTCATTCTCTGTTTCCAACTATGGCTACACCTTC
CDR3: CASSPGQSFSVSNYGYTF

J: TRBJ2-7
D: -
V: TRBV28
size: many
DNA: TGTGCCAGCACCCTTCGCCCTACCTCCTACGAGCAGTACTTC
CDR3: CASTLRPTSYEQYF

J: TRBJ2-1
D: TRBD1
V: TRBV15
size: many
DNA: TGTGCCACCAGCACCGGGACAGGGTCGAGGGAGCAGTTCTTC
CDR3: CATSTGTGSREQFF

J: TRBJ2-3
D: -
V: TRBV7-2
size: -
DNA: TGTGCCAGTAGTATAGTCGGCACTAGCACAGATACGCAGTATTTT
CDR3: CASSIVGTSTDTQYF

J: TRBJ2-5
D: -
V: TRBV20-1
size: many
DNA: TGCAGTGCTAGAGGGGCAGGGGAAGAGACCCAGTACTTC
CDR3: CSARGAGEETQYF

J: TRBJ2-7
D: TRBD1
V: TRBV6-1
size: many
DNA: TGTGCCAGCAGCGGACAGGTCACCTCCTACGAGCAGTACTTC
CDR3: CASSGQVTSYEQYF

J: TRBJ2-1
D: TRBD2
V: TRBV11-2
size: many
DNA: TGTGCCAGCAGCTCGTTAGCGGGAGGGCGCCCAAATGAGCAGTTCTTC
CDR3: CASSSLAGGRPNEQFF

J: TRBJ2-2
D: -
V: TRBV7-3
size: many
DNA: TGTGCCAGCAGCCCTCGGACAGCGAACACCGGGGAGCTGTTTTTT
CDR3: CASSPRTANTGELFF

J: TRBJ1-2
D: TRBD1
V: TRBV2
size: many
DNA: TGTGCCAGCCTGGACAGGGGGAGTAATGGCTACACCTTC
CDR3: CASLDRGSNGYTF

J: TRBJ2-7
D: TRBD2
V: TRBV6-5
size: -
DNA: TGTGCCAGCAGTTATAGGCGCCGGGGGGGCCCACAAAAGCAGCAGTACTTC
CDR3: CASSYRRRGGPQKQQYF

J: TRBJ1-1
D: -
V: TRBV7-9
size: many
DNA: TGTGCCAGCAGCTTAAGCCCGGGGGCAGACACTGAAGCTTTCTTT
CDR3: CASSLSPGADTEAFF

J: TRBJ1-2
D: -
V: TRBV9
size: many
DNA: TGTGCCAGCAGCCTCAGTACAGCAGACTATGGCTACACCTTC
CDR3: CASSLSTADYGYTF

J: TRBJ1-1
D: -
V: TRBV19
size: -
DNA: TGTGCCAGTAGTTTTACCCCAGGGGCCTTCCCCAGCACTGAAGCTTTCTTT
CDR3: CASSFTPGAFPSTEAFF

J: TRBJ2-6
D: TRBD2
V: TRBV5-6
size: many
DNA: TGTGCCAGCAGCCCCCGACTAGCGGGAGAGCCTGGGGCCAACGTCCTGACTTTC
CDR3: CASSPRLAGEPGANVLTF

J: TRBJ2-2
D: -
V: TRBV7-7
size: many
DNA: TGTGCTAGCAGCTTAGTTGCCAACACCGGGGAGCTGTTTTTT
CDR3: CASSLVANTGELFF

J: TRBJ2-7
D: -
V: TRBV27
size: few
DNA: TGTGCCAGCAGTTTATTAGTCGGAACCCTGGGTTACGAGCAGTACTTC
CDR3: CASSLLVGTLGYEQYF

J: TRBJ2-6
D: -
V: TRBV19
size: few
DNA: TGTGCCACTTCGCTATCTGGGGCCAACGTCCTGACTTTC
CDR3: CATSLSGANVLTF

J: TRBJ2-3
D: TRBD2
V: TRBV28
size: many
DNA: TGTGCCAGCAGTTTATGGAGACTAGCGGGAGGGCTAGATACGCAGTATTTT
CDR3: CASSLWRLAGGLDTQYF

J: TRBJ1-6
D: -
V: TRBV19
size: -
DNA: TGTGCCAGTATGGGGCCTCCAGGAGAAGAGCGAAATTCACCCCTCCACTTT
CDR3: CASMGPPGEERNSPLHF

J: TRBJ2-1
D: TRBD2
V: TRBV7-3
size: many
DNA: TGTGCCAGCAGCTCTTCTCCGGGACTAGCGGGGGATGAGCAGTTCTTC
CDR3: CASSSSPGLAGDEQFF

J: TRBJ2-2
D: TRBD1
V: TRBV19
size: -
DNA: TGTGCCAGTAGGCGGGTCGACAGGGGTCGTACCGGGGAGCTGTTTTTT
CDR3: CASRRVDRGRTGELFF

J: TRBJ2-1
D: TRBD2
V: TRBV2
size: many
DNA: TGTGCCAGCAGGGGGGGACTAGTCCATGAGCAGTTCTTC
CDR3: CASRGGLVHEQFF

J: TRBJ1-6
D: -
V: TRBV6-1
size: -
DNA: TGTGCCAGCAGTATGACTGAGAATAATTCACCCCTCCACTTT
CDR3: CASSMTENNSPLHF

J: TRBJ2-2
D: TRBD2
V: TRBV6-1
size: -
DNA: TGTGCCAGCAGATCTAGCGGGAGTGGCTCCGGGGAGCTGTTTTTT
CDR3: CASRSSGSGSGELFF

J: TRBJ2-1
D: -
V: TRBV7-3
size: -
DNA: TGTGCCAGCAGCCCCGGGCAAGACAATGAGCAGTTCTTC
CDR3: CASSPGQDNEQFF

J: TRBJ2-5
D: -
V: TRBV20-1
size: -
DNA: TGCAGTGCTAGTAGTGCCAGCAGTTTATACCAGGGGAGATCCCAAGAGACCCAGTACTTC
CDR3: CSASSASSLYQGRSQETQYF

J: TRBJ1-4
D: -
V: TRBV15
size: few
DNA: TGTGCCACCAGCAGAGATCCGAGGGGGGGTGAAAAACTGTTTTTT
CDR3: CATSRDPRGGEKLFF

J: TRBJ1-5
D: TRBD1
V: TRBV30
size: many
DNA: TGTGCCTGGAGGGGGGACAGTGGTCAGCCCCAGCATTTT
CDR3: CAWRGDSGQPQHF

J: TRBJ2-7
D: -
V: TRBV2
size: many
DNA: TGTGCCAGCAGTGAAGCACACACCTCCTACGAGCAGTACTTC
CDR3: CASSEAHTSYEQYF

J: TRBJ1-1
D: TRBD1
V: TRBV18
size: many
DNA: TGTGCCAGCTCACCCTCGGGACAGGGTCTTGAAGCTTTCTTT
CDR3: CASSPSGQGLEAFF

J: TRBJ2-3
D: TRBD2
V: TRBV20-1
size: few
DNA: TGCAGTGCTCCGACTAGCGGGACCCGTGGAGATACGCAGTATTTT
CDR3: CSAPTSGTRGDTQYF

J: TRBJ1-1
D: -
V: TRBV27
size: -
DNA: TGTGCCAGCAGGACGATACACGGGGGGGGTGAAGCTTTCTTT
CDR3: CASRTIHGGGEAFF

J: TRBJ1-5
D: -
V: TRBV18
size: many
DNA: TGTGCCAGCTCACCGGGGGTTTTCACTAGTAGGGATCTACCCCAGCATTTT
CDR3: CASSPGVFTSRDLPQHF

J: TRBJ2-3
D: -
V: TRBV7-3
size: many
DNA: TGTGCCAGCAGGAAAGCGGGTGGTGGAGATACGCAGTATTTT
CDR3: CASRKAGGGDTQYF

J: TRBJ1-4
D: -
V: TRBV20-1
size: few
DNA: TGCAGTGCTAGACAGAGTCTGAATGAAAAACTGTTTTTT
CDR3: CSARQSLNEKLFF

J: TRBJ1-4
D: -
V: TRBV20-1
size: once
DNA: TGCAGTGCAAACCGATACAGGGAAGGAGAAAAACTGTCTTTT
CDR3: CSANRYREGEKLSF

J: TRBJ1-1
D: TRBD1
V: TRBV6-1
size: many
DNA: TGTGCCAGCAGTAGGACAGGGGAGCCGAACACTGAAGCTTTCTTT
CDR3: CASSRTGEPNTEAFF

J: TRBJ2-7
D: TRBD2
V: TRBV7-2
size: many
DNA: TGTGCCAGCAGCCTATTAGCGGGAGTGTACGAGCAGTACTTC
CDR3: CASSLLAGVYEQYF

J: TRBJ2-6
D: -
V: TRBV6-2/TRBV6-3
size: -
DNA: TGTGCCAGCGCCCCGGGGCTTACCTCTGGGGCCAACGTCCTGACTTTC
CDR3: CASAPGLTSGANVLTF

J: TRBJ2-1
D: -
V: TRBV20-1
size: many
DNA: TGCAGTGCTGACAAACAGGGCAGGGAGGAGCAGTTCTTC
CDR3: CSADKQGREEQFF

J: TRBJ1-2
D: -
V: TRBV3-1
size: -
DNA: TGTGCCAGCAGCCAAGAGCGGGGACGGATTGGTTATGGCTACACCTTC
CDR3: CASSQERGRIGYGYTF

J: TRBJ2-5
D: -
V: TRBV6-1
size: -
DNA: TGTGCCAGCAGTATCCACCCCGGGACGGGGTACCAAGAGACCCAGTACTTC
CDR3: CASSIHPGTGYQETQYF

J: TRBJ2-1
D: TRBD2
V: TRBV2
size: many
DNA: TGTGCCACCCACTTAGGTAGCGGGATCCGCAATGAGCAGTTCTTC
CDR3: CATHLGSGIRNEQFF

J: TRBJ2-1
D: TRBD2
V: TRBV30
size: many
DNA: TGTGCCTCGCGGTATGGCGGGAGTAAGGATGAGCAGTTCTTC
CDR3: CASRYGGSKDEQFF

J: TRBJ2-1
D: -
V: TRBV6-2/TRBV6-3
size: -
DNA: TGTGCCAGCAGTCTAGTCGCCCCGGGTGAGCAGTTCTTC
CDR3: CASSLVAPGEQFF

J: TRBJ2-3
D: -
V: TRBV4-1
size: many
DNA: TGCGCCAGCAGCCAAGGGGGAGATACGCAGTATTTT
CDR3: CASSQGGDTQYF

J: TRBJ2-1
D: -
V: TRBV19
size: few
DNA: TGTGCCAGTAGTATGGGGCTAGCGAAGAATGAGCAGTTCTTC
CDR3: CASSMGLAKNEQFF

J: TRBJ1-5
D: -
V: TRBV20-1
size: many
DNA: TGCAGTGCTAAATTTAGGTCACTCGACAGCCAGCCCCAGCATTTT
CDR3: CSAKFRSLDSQPQHF

J: TRBJ1-1
D: TRBD1
V: TRBV6-2/TRBV6-3
size: many
DNA: TGTGCCAGCAGTTCCACAGGGGGTTTCACTGAAGCTTTCTTT
CDR3: CASSSTGGFTEAFF

J: TRBJ2-5
D: -
V: TRBV7-7
size: -
DNA: TGTGCTAGCAGCTCCAATCCGTACCAAGAGACCCAGTACTTC
CDR3: CASSSNPYQETQYF

J: TRBJ2-3
D: -
V: TRBV19
size: many
DNA: TGTGCCAGTAGTAGCCTCGGGACTGGCACTAGCACAGATACGCAGTATTTT
CDR3: CASSSLGTGTSTDTQYF

J: TRBJ1-1
D: TRBD1
V: TRBV30
size: many
DNA: TGTGCCTGGGTCGGACAGGGGACGACTGAAGCTTTCTTT
CDR3: CAWVGQGTTEAFF

J: TRBJ1-2
D: -
V: TRBV20-1
size: -
DNA: TGCAGTGGTCAGGGGAATCTCAGGGGTGGCTACACCTTC
CDR3: CSGQGNLRGGYTF

J: TRBJ1-1
D: -
V: TRBV4-3
size: many
DNA: TGCGCCAGCAGCCGAGAGACAGCCAACACTGAAGCTTTCTTT
CDR3: CASSRETANTEAFF

J: TRBJ2-3
D: -
V: TRBV7-3
size: many
DNA: TGTGCCAGCAGTCCAGACAGTAGCACAGATACGCAGTATTTT
CDR3: CASSPDSSTDTQYF

J: TRBJ2-1
D: TRBD1
V: TRBV7-2
size: many
DNA: TGTGCCAGCAGACCGGGACAGTCGGGCGATGAGCAGTTCTTC
CDR3: CASRPGQSGDEQFF

J: TRBJ1-5
D: -
V: TRBV12-3/TRBV12-4
size: -
DNA: TGTGCCAGCAGTTTGGGCGGAATAAGCAATCAGCCCCAGCATTTT
CDR3: CASSLGGISNQPQHF

J: TRBJ1-4
D: -
V: TRBV20-1
size: many
DNA: TGCAGTGCTTGGAGGGGTGAAAAACTGTTTTTT
CDR3: CSAWRGEKLFF

J: TRBJ2-3
D: -
V: TRBV20-1
size: many
DNA: TGCAGTGCTGAACTAGCCGTCCCAGATACGCAGTATTTT
CDR3: CSAELAVPDTQYF